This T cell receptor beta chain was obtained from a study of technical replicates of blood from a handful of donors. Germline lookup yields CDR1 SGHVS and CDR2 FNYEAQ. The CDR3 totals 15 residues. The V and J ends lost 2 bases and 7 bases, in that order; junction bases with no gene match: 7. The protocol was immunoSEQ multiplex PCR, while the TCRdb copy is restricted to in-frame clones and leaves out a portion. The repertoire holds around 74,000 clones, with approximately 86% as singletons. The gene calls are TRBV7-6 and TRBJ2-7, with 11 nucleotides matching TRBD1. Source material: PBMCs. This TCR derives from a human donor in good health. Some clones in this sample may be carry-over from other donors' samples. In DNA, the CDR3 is TGTGCCAGCAGCTTAAGAGGACAGGGGGCGGATGAGCAGTACTTC. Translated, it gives CASSLRGQGADEQYF.